This T cell receptor beta chain was sequenced during a study of cytotoxic CD8 clonotypes in ibrutinib-treated CLL (dated by TCRdb to the early 2020s). Study-level background: The cohort had eleven to twelve relapsed/refractory and 15 treatment-naive patients; 17 were IGHV unmutated. Responses were partial in 25 or so patients and complete in 2; after median about 68 months follow-up, some 15 stayed in remission and some twelve progressed. Response samples were obtained after a median of around 11 months of treatment, with a range of roughly 6 to 36 months. On average, each sample yielded roughly 250,000 productive templates and tens of thousands of productive rearrangements. Of the 86 people in the trial, 25 to 30 had longitudinal samples available. Cryopreserved peripheral blood mononuclear cells were collected before treatment, at response, and at either disease progression or sustained remission.

Points the paper makes about the study in general: Sustained-remission and progressing patients did not have matched sampling times, and lymph node repertoires were not examined. Clonality increased at ibrutinib response, stayed stable in sustained remission, and fell back toward baseline at progression. Public clonotypes were found to be uncommon and were observed to contract or remain stable during treatment; the increase in clonality was shown to reflect expansion of private clonotypes at ibrutinib response. At baseline, clonality was higher than in age-matched healthy donors and showed a strong correlation with circulating CD8+ T-cell counts.

For TCR beta library preparation, roughly 2 micrograms of genomic DNA was extracted from cryopreserved PBMCs. Longitudinal blood samples from CLL patients on ibrutinib monotherapy underwent high-throughput TCR beta sequencing. The patients took part in an open-label, single-center phase 2 trial of ibrutinib monotherapy. On a MiSeq, deep resolution sequencing aimed for a depth between 1 in 1 million and 1 in 200,000 T cells, with each clonotype covered approximately 9.8x on average. TCR beta libraries were generated with the immunoSEQ hsTCRB Kit. As for the authors' bioinformatics: ImmunoSEQ Data Assistant and ImmunoSEQ Analyzer were used for data analysis, and V, D and J genes were assigned according to IMGT definitions. Clonality was computed as one minus normalized Shannon entropy of productive rearrangement frequencies, ranging from 0 to 1. Only overrepresented clonotypes making up at least 0.05% of each patient's repertoire were included in the public clonotype analysis. About a dozen repertoires from age-matched healthy donors, obtained from immuneACCESS, served as clonality controls. Sourced from immuneACCESS, this table was stored by TCRdb with only in-frame sequences that have V and J called. A share of the clones is absent; for the studies checked, an unresolved V gene accounts for under half, and the remainder has no known explanation. D and trimming were read from the DNA, whereas the V and J calls and clone size are those reported in that table. The sample records 300,000 to 350,000 clones, 70% to 80% of which are singletons. The biggest ten clones account for about 6.7% of the sample.

Concerning this clone itself: Its cognate antigen has yet to be identified. The input lacks base qualities; no much larger clone sits a single base away.

V is pared back by 0 bases and J by 2 bases, with 11 bases lying between the germline termini. From the cysteine up to the phenylalanine, the CDR3 has a length of 15 residues. The entry retains the CDR3 DNA only, 45 bases that are in frame from base 1. The germline V gene (reference sequence) gives CDR1 as MNHEY and CDR2 as SMNVEV. The clonotype comes from a human donor with chronic lymphocytic leukemia. This chain is built from TRBV27 and TRBJ2-7; tentative D gene TRBD2, with 5 bases matching. Sequences were derived from PBMCs, sampled before ibrutinib treatment. The DNA is TGTGCCAGCAGTTTATCGCGCGGGTTCGCCTACGAGCAGTACTTC. It is translated as CASSLSRGFAYEQYF.